This T cell receptor (beta chain) was profiled in a study of T cell clonotyping in hematopoietic cell transplantation. For the study at large: Recipient samples before transplant were obtained post-cytoreduction. Study-wide results and caveats: Cells were unsorted, so CD4 and CD8 contributions were not separated. Broader posttransplant TCR repertoire diversity was predicted by graft donor and pretransplant recipient Inverse Simpson Index values.

The CDR3 covers 13 residues. V was pared by 1 base and J by 6 bases, with 2 bases of the junction left unmatched. CDR1 and CDR2 from the germline V gene are LNHDA and SQIVND (reference sequence). Specified time point: recipient sample about 28 days before transplant, after cytoreduction. Libraries were prepared by immunoSEQ multiplex PCR; TCRdb keeps only in-frame clonotypes and omits some of them. The repertoire holds over 15,000 clones, 77% seen once, with about 17% in the top ten. Concerning this clone itself: Antigen: not known.

This TCR was recovered from a man between 60 and 75 years old with acute myeloid leukemia. Some clones in this sample may be carry-over from other donors' samples. Material: peripheral blood mononuclear cells, obtained before stem cell transplant. J is TRBJ2-7 and V is TRBV19; 8 positions match TRBD2. In DNA form, the CDR3 reads TGTGCCAGTAGTATAGTTCGGGGGGGCGAGCAGTACTTC. Translated, it gives CASSIVRGGEQYF.